The sequence of this TCR beta chain was determined in a study of blood T cells in healthy people across ages. The CDR3 length is 13 residues. V trimming: 1 base; J trimming: 7 bases; junction bases outside the gene matches: 0. The authors ran a second PCR of 7 to 11 cycles using a sample-barcoded 5' primer and a J-beta primer mix. MiXCR, run by TCRdb on the 5' RACE reads, gives a single entry per CDR3 protein. The sample yields about a million distinct CDR3 sequences, 51% seen once. The specimen was blood. The source of this sequence is a woman aged 60-75 years in good health. The chain carries TRBV12-3 or TRBV12-4 and TRBJ2-5; 10 nucleotides match TRBD1. The CDR3 bases are TGTGCCAGCAGTTTAGGGACAGGGGGGACCCAGTACTTC. It codes for CASSLGTGGTQYF.